This T cell receptor (beta chain) derives from a study of blood T cell repertoires in COVID-19. Study context: Spain, Italy and the United States supplied samples that represented acute and convalescent COVID-19. The analysed material was cDNA or gDNA that came from T cells, B-cell-depleted T cells, or PBMCs.

In the original analysis: Estimated nucleated cell counts came from reference gene primer amplification. The data were produced by immunoSEQ multiplex PCR, yet TCRdb's version contains in-frame clones alone and is incomplete. V, J and clone size are those of that table, while D and trimming were read from the DNA. The sample lists fewer than 350,000 clones, approximately 88% seen once, with around 8.9% in the top ten. Patients in Seattle were enrolled during active infection, then followed longitudinally. This TCR was sampled from a man between 25 and 39 years old with COVID-19, enrolled during active disease. Sequencing was done on a sample of peripheral blood.

The CDR3: CASSATGGGKAFF. The CDR3 nucleotides read TGTGCCAGCAGCGCGACAGGGGGTGGAAAAGCTTTCTTT. The chain links TRBV5-6 to TRBJ1-1, with TRBD1 matching over 9 bases. The CDR3 runs to 13 residues. J lost 9 bases, V lost 4 bases, and 7 bases had no gene match. Germline V gives CDR1 SGHDT, CDR2 YYEEEE.